This T cell receptor beta chain was identified in a study of blood T cell repertoires in COVID-19. Participants, about 18 to 100 years old, spanned fewer than 30 US areas. Participants reported their clinical history, and cohort assignment relied on those reports. The CDR3 is made up of 14 amino acids. The V and J ends lost 0 bases and 9 bases respectively, with 12 bases between them. The germline gives CDR1 LGHNA, CDR2 YSLEER. Study processing details: Reference gene primer amplification yielded estimated nucleated cell counts. The protocol was immunoSEQ multiplex PCR, while the TCRdb copy is restricted to in-frame clones and leaves out a portion. V and J calls and clone size are given by that table; D and trimming were obtained from the DNA. The sample contains about 270,000 clones, 88% of which appear only once.

Sequenced input: PBMCs or T cells enriched from blood (not recorded which). This sequence joins TRBV4-3 and TRBJ2-1, with D perhaps TRBD1 (6 bases). The sequence was collected from a woman aged 45 to 65 who had recovered from COVID-19. The CDR3: CASSQEWGRGEQFF. The CDR3 DNA reads as TGCGCCAGCAGCCAAGAATGGGGGCGCGGTGAGCAGTTCTTC.